These T cell receptor beta chains were read from a single sample in a study of OX40 agonist ivuxolimab in advanced cancers. Profiled with immunoSEQ multiplex PCR; TCRdb holds only in-frame clones, not every one. The sample includes about 27,000 clones, roughly 80% of them seen just once. Sample: CD4+ or CD8+ T cells sorted from blood, taken in a trial of the OX40 agonist ivuxolimab. These receptors were collected from an adult with an advanced solid tumor such as melanoma, head and neck, liver or kidney cancer. Both conserved end residues are part of each CDR3. A D gene is named only where the DNA matches it firmly. Rows may omit the clone size; those that give it use once, few, many or a size class.

j_call	v_call	clone_size	d_call	cdr3_aa	cdr3_nt
TRBJ2-4	TRBV6-1	-	-	CASSERGGWAKNIQYF	TGTGCCAGCAGTGAACGTGGAGGGTGGGCCAAAAACATTCAGTACTTC
TRBJ2-7	TRBV5-6	-	-	CASSFLAEIYEQYF	TGTGCCAGCAGCTTTCTGGCAGAGATCTACGAGCAGTACTTC
TRBJ2-1	TRBV9	once	TRBD2	CASSVGAGASNEQFF	TGTGCCAGCAGCGTGGGAGCGGGAGCATCCAATGAGCAGTTCTTC
TRBJ2-1	TRBV4-3	-	-	CASSQDVSLAYNEQFF	TGCGCCAGCAGCCAAGACGTCTCCCTAGCTTACAATGAGCAGTTCTTC
TRBJ1-5	TRBV4-1	-	TRBD1	CASSQVQGARNQPQHF	TGCGCCAGCAGCCAGGTTCAGGGGGCTCGGAATCAGCCCCAGCATTTT
TRBJ1-1	TRBV6-5	-	-	CASSYSQGPEAFF	TGTGCCAGCAGTTATTCCCAGGGGCCTGAAGCTTTCTTT
TRBJ2-3	TRBV27	-	-	CASSLGRGRFTDTQYF	TGTGCCAGCAGTTTGGGGAGGGGGCGCTTTACAGATACGCAGTATTTT
TRBJ2-3	TRBV6-6	once	-	CASSYEVSSYTDMQYF	TGTGCCAGCAGTTACGAAGTTAGCAGTTACACAGATATGCAGTATTTT
TRBJ2-7	TRBV5-1	-	-	CASSFAGPGGEQYF	TGCGCCAGCAGCTTTGCCGGACCGGGCGGCGAGCAGTACTTC
TRBJ2-7	TRBV5-5	once	-	CASSLTGYEQYF	TGTGCCAGCAGCTTGACGGGCTACGAGCAGTACTTC
TRBJ2-5	TRBV7-3	-	TRBD1	CARSGWGQPNF	TGTGCCAGAAGTGGATGGGGACAGCCGAACTTC
TRBJ1-6	TRBV30	-	-	CAWSVMANSPLHF	TGTGCCTGGAGTGTAATGGCGAATTCACCCCTCCACTTT
TRBJ2-6	TRBV4-3	-	-	CASSQNPDSGANVLTF	TGCGCCAGCAGCCAAAACCCGGACTCTGGGGCCAACGTCCTGACTTTC
TRBJ2-2	TRBV6-1	once	-	CASTDRVSNTGELFF	TGTGCCAGCACCGACCGGGTTTCGAACACCGGGGAGCTGTTTTTT
TRBJ1-2	TRBV5-5	-	TRBD1	CASSLGQGLGGYTF	TGTGCCAGCAGCTTGGGACAGGGCTTGGGTGGCTACACCTTC
TRBJ1-3	TRBV4-1	-	-	CASSQERGTPSWF	TGCGCCAGCAGCCAAGAAAGGGGGACACCTAGCTGGTTT
TRBJ2-7	TRBV5-1	-	-	CASSLPRGSASPYEQYF	TGCGCCAGCAGCTTGCCTCGGGGCAGTGCTTCACCCTACGAGCAGTACTTC
TRBJ2-1	TRBV18	-	TRBD2	CASSPGLAGVYEQFF	TGTGCCAGCTCACCGGGACTAGCGGGAGTTTATGAGCAGTTCTTC
TRBJ1-3	TRBV27	-	-	CASSPRGGSGNTIYF	TGTGCCAGCAGTCCAAGGGGGGGATCTGGAAACACCATATATTTT
TRBJ2-7	TRBV2	-	-	CATFWVPTYEQYF	TGTGCCACCTTTTGGGTCCCTACCTACGAGCAGTACTTC
TRBJ1-4	TRBV25-1	-	-	CASSERGEREKLFF	TGTGCCAGCAGTGAACGGGGTGAACGTGAAAAACTGTTTTTT
TRBJ1-1	TRBV4-2	-	-	CASSQSSSAFF	TGTGCCAGCAGTCAAAGTTCCTCAGCTTTCTTT
TRBJ2-2	TRBV2	-	-	CASSVDPGELFF	TGTGCCAGCAGTGTTGATCCCGGGGAGCTGTTTTTT
TRBJ1-1	TRBV11-2	-	-	CASSFSGGTEAFF	TGTGCCAGCAGCTTCTCTGGGGGCACTGAAGCTTTCTTT
TRBJ2-2	TRBV7-2	-	-	CASSSSGNPDTGELFF	TGTGCCAGCAGCTCGTCGGGTAACCCGGACACCGGGGAGCTGTTTTTT
TRBJ2-6	TRBV9	-	-	CASNTRVSGANVLTF	TGTGCCAGCAACACCAGGGTCTCTGGGGCCAACGTCCTGACTTTC
TRBJ1-1	TRBV13	-	-	CASSLGEGREGTEAFF	TGTGCCAGCAGCTTAGGGGAGGGCAGGGAGGGCACTGAAGCTTTCTTT
TRBJ2-2	TRBV12-5	once	-	CASGLGSGELFF	TGTGCTAGTGGTTTAGGAAGCGGGGAGCTGTTTTTT
TRBJ1-1	TRBV6-5	-	-	CASSYSSGTGTEAFF	TGTGCCAGCAGTTACTCATCGGGGACGGGCACTGAAGCTTTCTTT
TRBJ2-7	TRBV6-1	once	-	CASISLGDVYEQYF	TGTGCCAGCATTAGTTTAGGGGATGTCTACGAGCAGTACTTC
TRBJ2-1	TRBV28	-	-	CASSPGTAIDNEQFF	TGTGCCAGCAGTCCCGGGACTGCGATCGACAATGAGCAGTTCTTC
TRBJ2-3	TRBV30	once	-	CAWSWEPDTQYF	TGTGCCTGGAGTTGGGAACCAGATACGCAGTATTTT